These T cell receptor beta chains were read from a single sample in a study of T cell responses to AZD1222 COVID-19 vaccine. Generated by immunoSEQ multiplex PCR, the TCRdb table keeps only in-frame clones and is missing some. The data hold some 84,000 clones, with approximately 88% observed a single time. The material was peripheral blood, obtained on day 0 of AZD1222 vaccination. These receptors were collected from an adult in good health. Each CDR3 is given with its conserved first and last residue. The order of the fields is D gene, clone size, J gene, V gene, CDR3 DNA, CDR3 protein. The D gene is left open where the match is weak. Where a row states a size, it is once, few, many or the class of an expanded clone; other rows omit it.

d_gene: TRBD1
abundance: -
j_gene: TRBJ1-3
v_gene: TRBV7-9
CDR3nt: TGTGCCAGCAGTCCCCAACGGGGACAGCCCAGCTCTGGAAACACCATATATTTT
CDR3aa: CASSPQRGQPSSGNTIYF

d_gene: TRBD2
abundance: -
j_gene: TRBJ2-5
v_gene: TRBV5-4
CDR3nt: TGTGCCAGCAGCTTGCGACTAGCGGGGCTGGAGACCCAGTACTTC
CDR3aa: CASSLRLAGLETQYF

d_gene: -
abundance: -
j_gene: TRBJ2-1
v_gene: TRBV11-2
CDR3nt: TGTGCCAGCAGCTTAGGGACAGCCCCTCATGAGCAGTTCTTC
CDR3aa: CASSLGTAPHEQFF

d_gene: TRBD1
abundance: -
j_gene: TRBJ1-1
v_gene: TRBV29-1
CDR3nt: TGCAGCGTGACCTCGGGACAGCCAATGAACACTGAAGCTTTCTTT
CDR3aa: CSVTSGQPMNTEAFF

d_gene: -
abundance: -
j_gene: TRBJ2-7
v_gene: TRBV7-8
CDR3nt: TGTGCCTCATGGGGACGGTCTTACGAGCAGTACTTC
CDR3aa: CASWGRSYEQYF

d_gene: -
abundance: -
j_gene: TRBJ2-7
v_gene: TRBV28
CDR3nt: TGTGCCAGCAGGAGACTCCCCGGCGCCTACGAGCAGTACTTC
CDR3aa: CASRRLPGAYEQYF

d_gene: TRBD2
abundance: -
j_gene: TRBJ2-2
v_gene: TRBV10-3
CDR3nt: TGTGCCATCAGTGGGACTAGCGGGGTCGCCGGGGAGCTGTTTTTT
CDR3aa: CAISGTSGVAGELFF

d_gene: -
abundance: -
j_gene: TRBJ1-4
v_gene: TRBV4-2
CDR3nt: TGTGCCAGCAGCCAAGATGCCGGGGTCGAAAAACTGTTTTTT
CDR3aa: CASSQDAGVEKLFF

d_gene: TRBD1
abundance: -
j_gene: TRBJ1-2
v_gene: TRBV11-3
CDR3nt: TGTGCCAGCAGCTTTAGCCTCCCAAGATCGGGACAGGGGGCTGGCTACACCTTC
CDR3aa: CASSFSLPRSGQGAGYTF

d_gene: TRBD2
abundance: -
j_gene: TRBJ2-1
v_gene: TRBV6-1
CDR3nt: TGTGCCAGCAGGGAAGTGGGGGGGAGCTACAATGAGCAGTTCTTC
CDR3aa: CASREVGGSYNEQFF

d_gene: TRBD2
abundance: -
j_gene: TRBJ2-3
v_gene: TRBV7-2
CDR3nt: TGTGCCAGCAGCTTTAGGGGGGAATTTAGCGGGAGGAGGGCAGATACGCAGTATTTT
CDR3aa: CASSFRGEFSGRRADTQYF

d_gene: TRBD1
abundance: -
j_gene: TRBJ1-2
v_gene: TRBV10-3
CDR3nt: TGTGCCATCAGTGAGTCGGGGGGACAGGTGGATAACTATGGCTACACCTTC
CDR3aa: CAISESGGQVDNYGYTF

d_gene: -
abundance: -
j_gene: TRBJ2-2
v_gene: TRBV5-4
CDR3nt: TGTGCCAGCAGACGAGAGGTAGAAACCGGGGAGCTGTTTTTT
CDR3aa: CASRREVETGELFF

d_gene: -
abundance: -
j_gene: TRBJ2-7
v_gene: TRBV11-2
CDR3nt: TGTGCCAGCAGCCCTAGGACTTTTTCCTTCTACGAGCAGTACTTC
CDR3aa: CASSPRTFSFYEQYF

d_gene: -
abundance: few
j_gene: TRBJ2-2
v_gene: TRBV15
CDR3nt: TGTGCCACCAGGGTGGGGCGAAACACCGGGGAGCTGTTTTTT
CDR3aa: CATRVGRNTGELFF

d_gene: TRBD1
abundance: -
j_gene: TRBJ1-1
v_gene: TRBV10-3
CDR3nt: TGTGCCATCAGTGCAACAGACAGGGAAGCCTACACTGAAGCTTTCTTT
CDR3aa: CAISATDREAYTEAFF

d_gene: -
abundance: -
j_gene: TRBJ2-5
v_gene: TRBV7-9
CDR3nt: TGTGCCAGCAGCCCCACAGGGTCGGGACAAGAGACCCAGTACTTC
CDR3aa: CASSPTGSGQETQYF

d_gene: -
abundance: -
j_gene: TRBJ1-2
v_gene: TRBV5-8
CDR3nt: TGTGCCAGCAGCTTGGCCGGGATCGCGGACAGAGCTAACTATGGCTACACCTTC
CDR3aa: CASSLAGIADRANYGYTF

d_gene: TRBD1
abundance: once
j_gene: TRBJ1-4
v_gene: TRBV9
CDR3nt: TGTGCCAGCAGCGTAGCTTTGGGACAGAGTGAAAAACTGTTTTTT
CDR3aa: CASSVALGQSEKLFF

d_gene: -
abundance: -
j_gene: TRBJ1-1
v_gene: TRBV20-1
CDR3nt: TGCAGTGCTAGTACGGGTAACACTGAAGCTTTCTTT
CDR3aa: CSASTGNTEAFF

d_gene: -
abundance: -
j_gene: TRBJ1-2
v_gene: TRBV12-3/TRBV12-4
CDR3nt: TGTGCCAGCAGTTTAAGGGGCGGCTATGGCTACACCTTC
CDR3aa: CASSLRGGYGYTF

d_gene: TRBD2
abundance: -
j_gene: TRBJ2-1
v_gene: TRBV7-8
CDR3nt: TGTGCCAGCAGCTTAAGAGGCGGGAGGACATACAATGAGCAGTTCTTC
CDR3aa: CASSLRGGRTYNEQFF

d_gene: -
abundance: -
j_gene: TRBJ1-6
v_gene: TRBV3-1/TRBV3-2
CDR3nt: TGTGCCAGCAGCCAAGTCTTAATTAGGGGCTCCTATAATTCACCCCTCCACTTT
CDR3aa: CASSQVLIRGSYNSPLHF

d_gene: TRBD1
abundance: -
j_gene: TRBJ1-3
v_gene: TRBV5-1
CDR3nt: TGCGCCAGCTCCGAAACGAGACAGGGGGTTTTATCCCCAGCTGGAAACACCATATATTTT
CDR3aa: CASSETRQGVLSPAGNTIYF

d_gene: -
abundance: -
j_gene: TRBJ1-3
v_gene: TRBV28
CDR3nt: TGTGCCAGCAGTTTAATGGGGACCAGCTCTGGAAACACCATATATTTT
CDR3aa: CASSLMGTSSGNTIYF

d_gene: -
abundance: -
j_gene: TRBJ1-5
v_gene: TRBV6-6
CDR3nt: TGTGCCAGCAGTACGGTGGAGGAGATCAATCAGCCCCAGCATTTT
CDR3aa: CASSTVEEINQPQHF

d_gene: TRBD2
abundance: -
j_gene: TRBJ2-1
v_gene: TRBV6-5
CDR3nt: TGTGCCAGTTGGACTAGCGGGCGTCCCAATGAGCAGTTCTTC
CDR3aa: CASWTSGRPNEQFF

d_gene: -
abundance: -
j_gene: TRBJ1-1
v_gene: TRBV6-1
CDR3nt: TGTGCCAGCAGTGAACGCGCTGCCGAAGCTTTCTTT
CDR3aa: CASSERAAEAFF

d_gene: -
abundance: -
j_gene: TRBJ1-1
v_gene: TRBV6-5
CDR3nt: TGTGCCAGCAGTTACGTTGGGGGGAGGACTGAAGCTTTCTTT
CDR3aa: CASSYVGGRTEAFF

d_gene: TRBD2
abundance: -
j_gene: TRBJ2-7
v_gene: TRBV27
CDR3nt: TGTGCCAGCAGTTTCCGGGAGGGCCCCTACGAGCAGTACTTC
CDR3aa: CASSFREGPYEQYF

d_gene: -
abundance: -
j_gene: TRBJ2-1
v_gene: TRBV6-5
CDR3nt: TGTGCCAGCACTCCTAGCGAGGTCAATGAGCAGTTCTTC
CDR3aa: CASTPSEVNEQFF

d_gene: -
abundance: -
j_gene: TRBJ2-3
v_gene: TRBV19
CDR3nt: TGTGCCAGTAGTATAGATTTGGAAGATACGCAGTATTTT
CDR3aa: CASSIDLEDTQYF

d_gene: -
abundance: -
j_gene: TRBJ2-2
v_gene: TRBV18
CDR3nt: TGTGCCAGCTCCCCATTGACGGTCGGGGAGCTGTTTTTT
CDR3aa: CASSPLTVGELFF

d_gene: -
abundance: -
j_gene: TRBJ1-3
v_gene: TRBV2
CDR3nt: TGTGCCAGCAGCAATAACCTCGGGGGTGGAAACACCATATATTTT
CDR3aa: CASSNNLGGGNTIYF

d_gene: -
abundance: -
j_gene: TRBJ2-1
v_gene: TRBV6-5
CDR3nt: TGTGCCAGCAGTTACTCCGGTGGGAAATCCTACAATGAGCAGTTCTTC
CDR3aa: CASSYSGGKSYNEQFF

d_gene: -
abundance: -
j_gene: TRBJ1-4
v_gene: TRBV3-1/TRBV3-2
CDR3nt: TGTGCCAGCAGCCAAGCCGTCACTAAGCTGTTTTTT
CDR3aa: CASSQAVTKLFF

d_gene: -
abundance: -
j_gene: TRBJ2-5
v_gene: TRBV19
CDR3nt: TGTGCCAGTAGCAGACTACAGGACCACCAAGAGACCCAGTACTTC
CDR3aa: CASSRLQDHQETQYF

d_gene: TRBD1
abundance: -
j_gene: TRBJ2-1
v_gene: TRBV4-2
CDR3nt: TGTGCCAGCAGCCAAGAGTGGACAGGGACCTACAATGAGCAGTTCTTC
CDR3aa: CASSQEWTGTYNEQFF

d_gene: -
abundance: -
j_gene: TRBJ1-2
v_gene: TRBV2
CDR3nt: TGTGCCAGCAAGGGAACTACAGCCCCTGCTGGCTACACCTTC
CDR3aa: CASKGTTAPAGYTF

d_gene: -
abundance: -
j_gene: TRBJ1-1
v_gene: TRBV11-2
CDR3nt: TGTGCCAGCAGCTTAGTGGGACACCCGAACACTGAAGCTTTCTTT
CDR3aa: CASSLVGHPNTEAFF

d_gene: TRBD1
abundance: -
j_gene: TRBJ1-1
v_gene: TRBV2
CDR3nt: TGTGCCAGCAGTGGGGGACAGCTGAACACTGAAGCTTTCTTT
CDR3aa: CASSGGQLNTEAFF

d_gene: -
abundance: -
j_gene: TRBJ1-1
v_gene: TRBV5-1
CDR3nt: TGCGCCAGCAGCTCTCTACAGGGAAAAGTGACTGAAGCTTTCTTT
CDR3aa: CASSSLQGKVTEAFF

d_gene: TRBD2
abundance: -
j_gene: TRBJ2-1
v_gene: TRBV7-6
CDR3nt: TGTGCCAGCAGCTTAGAGGGACTAGCGGTTAATGAGCAGTTCTTC
CDR3aa: CASSLEGLAVNEQFF

d_gene: -
abundance: -
j_gene: TRBJ1-2
v_gene: TRBV5-4
CDR3nt: TGTGCCAGCAGCTTGTTTGGCTCGAGGGGCGCGAATACAGGCTACACCTTC
CDR3aa: CASSLFGSRGANTGYTF

d_gene: -
abundance: -
j_gene: TRBJ2-7
v_gene: TRBV30
CDR3nt: TGTGCCTGGAGGGGAGGGACAGGCTACGAGCAGTACTTC
CDR3aa: CAWRGGTGYEQYF

d_gene: -
abundance: -
j_gene: TRBJ1-2
v_gene: TRBV7-8
CDR3nt: TGTGCCAGCAGCTGGCGGTCCCTGGGATATGGCTACACCTTC
CDR3aa: CASSWRSLGYGYTF

d_gene: TRBD1
abundance: -
j_gene: TRBJ1-6
v_gene: TRBV30
CDR3nt: TGTGCCAGCTCCCGGGACAGGGATTCACCCCTCCACTTT
CDR3aa: CASSRDRDSPLHF

d_gene: TRBD1
abundance: -
j_gene: TRBJ2-2
v_gene: TRBV28
CDR3nt: TGTGCCAGCAGTACCGGGACAGCTGATGGTTCATTATCCGGGGAGCTGTTTTTT
CDR3aa: CASSTGTADGSLSGELFF

d_gene: TRBD1
abundance: -
j_gene: TRBJ1-3
v_gene: TRBV6-5
CDR3nt: TGTGCCAGCAGTTACCACAGGGGGGGACCAAGAAACACCATATATTTT
CDR3aa: CASSYHRGGPRNTIYF

d_gene: TRBD1
abundance: -
j_gene: TRBJ1-5
v_gene: TRBV29-1
CDR3nt: TGCAGCGTTCAGGGGGGAAATAGCAATCAGCCCCAGCATTTT
CDR3aa: CSVQGGNSNQPQHF

d_gene: -
abundance: -
j_gene: TRBJ1-2
v_gene: TRBV29-1
CDR3nt: TGCAGCGTTGAAGTGGGGGGTGGCTACACCTTC
CDR3aa: CSVEVGGGYTF

d_gene: TRBD1
abundance: -
j_gene: TRBJ1-5
v_gene: TRBV5-5
CDR3nt: TGTGCCAGCAGCTTACAGGGGCAAAAGGGTCAGCCCCAGCATTTT
CDR3aa: CASSLQGQKGQPQHF

d_gene: TRBD2
abundance: -
j_gene: TRBJ2-7
v_gene: TRBV24-1
CDR3nt: TGTGCCACCAGTGATTCGGGTCTAGCGGGAGTCGTCCACGAGCAGTACTTC
CDR3aa: CATSDSGLAGVVHEQYF

d_gene: TRBD2
abundance: -
j_gene: TRBJ2-2
v_gene: TRBV7-9
CDR3nt: TGTGCCAGCAGCGACAAGGGTAGCGGGACAACGAACACCGGGGAGCTGTTTTTT
CDR3aa: CASSDKGSGTTNTGELFF

d_gene: TRBD2
abundance: -
j_gene: TRBJ2-5
v_gene: TRBV5-1
CDR3nt: TGCGCCAGCAGCTTGCGCGCTAGCGGCCAAGAGACCCAGTACTTC
CDR3aa: CASSLRASGQETQYF

d_gene: TRBD1
abundance: -
j_gene: TRBJ2-7
v_gene: TRBV6-5
CDR3nt: TGTGCCAGCAGGACAGGGGGAAGCTACTACGAGCAGTACTTC
CDR3aa: CASRTGGSYYEQYF

d_gene: TRBD1
abundance: many
j_gene: TRBJ2-2
v_gene: TRBV6-2/TRBV6-3
CDR3nt: TGTGCCAGCAGTCGGACAGGGGACACCGGGGAGCTGTTTTTT
CDR3aa: CASSRTGDTGELFF

d_gene: TRBD2
abundance: -
j_gene: TRBJ2-1
v_gene: TRBV28
CDR3nt: TGTGCCAGCAGTACAGGGACTAGCGGGAGGGTCGATGAGCAGTTCTTC
CDR3aa: CASSTGTSGRVDEQFF

d_gene: TRBD2
abundance: once
j_gene: TRBJ2-2
v_gene: TRBV7-7
CDR3nt: TGTGCTAGCAGTTCCGGGGGGACTAGCGGAAACACCGGGGAGCTGTTTTTT
CDR3aa: CASSSGGTSGNTGELFF

d_gene: TRBD2
abundance: -
j_gene: TRBJ2-7
v_gene: TRBV6-2/TRBV6-3
CDR3nt: TGTGCCAGCAGTTACTCCGGACTAGCGGGAGGTGGGGAGCAGTACTTC
CDR3aa: CASSYSGLAGGGEQYF